This T cell receptor beta chain was observed in a study of blood T cell repertoires in COVID-19. As for the study in general: From the United States, Italy and Spain came samples of acute and convalescent COVID-19.

The CDR3 is made up of 13 amino acids. Germline loops: CDR1 LGHNA, CDR2 YSLEER. The ends were cut back, 0 bases at V and 8 bases at J, with 10 bases in the middle. This table comes from immunoSEQ multiplex PCR, and its TCRdb copy is limited to in-frame clones, with some not included. This sample has some 150,000 clones; approximately 84% occur once, and the top ten carry around 6.8%. Sequencing input: peripheral blood. The chain has TRBV4-3 and TRBJ1-2, with a possible D match to TRBD1 (6 bases). The TCR was taken from a human donor in a cohort sampled during active COVID-19. In DNA form, the CDR3 reads TGCGCCAGCAGCCAAGACCAGGGGTGGGGCTACACCTTC. This translates into CASSQDQGWGYTF.